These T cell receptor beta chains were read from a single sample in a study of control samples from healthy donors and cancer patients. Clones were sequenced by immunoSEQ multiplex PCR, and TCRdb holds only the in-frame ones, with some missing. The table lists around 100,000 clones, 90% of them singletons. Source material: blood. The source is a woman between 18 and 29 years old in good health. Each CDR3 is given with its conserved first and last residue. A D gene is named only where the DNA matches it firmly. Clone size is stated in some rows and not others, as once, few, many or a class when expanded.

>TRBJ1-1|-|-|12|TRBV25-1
CASSEFQGEAFF
TGTGCCAGCAGTGAGTTCCAGGGGGAAGCTTTCTTT
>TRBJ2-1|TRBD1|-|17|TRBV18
CASSPPINRGPYNEQFF
TGTGCCAGCTCACCACCAATTAACAGGGGGCCCTACAATGAGCAGTTCTTC
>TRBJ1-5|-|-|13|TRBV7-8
CASSLNNNQPQHF
TGTGCCAGCAGCTTGAACAACAATCAGCCCCAGCATTTT
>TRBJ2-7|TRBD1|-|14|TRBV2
CASSGRQGASEQYF
TGTGCCAGCAGTGGCCGACAGGGGGCAAGCGAGCAGTACTTC
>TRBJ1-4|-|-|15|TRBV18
CASSPEGPPIQKLFF
TGTGCCAGCTCACCAGAGGGGCCACCTATCCAAAAACTGTTTTTT
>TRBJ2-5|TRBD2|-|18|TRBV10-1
CASSELPSGGLIQETQYF
TGCGCCAGCAGTGAGTTACCTAGCGGGGGATTAATCCAAGAGACCCAGTACTTC
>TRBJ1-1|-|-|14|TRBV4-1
CASSQGAGGLEAFF
TGCGCCAGCAGCCAAGGGGCCGGGGGGCTCGAAGCTTTCTTT
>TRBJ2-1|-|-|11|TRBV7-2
CASSLYDEQFF
TGTGCCAGCAGCCTGTACGATGAGCAGTTCTTC
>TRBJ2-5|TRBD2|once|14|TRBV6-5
CASSYGGTGGTQYF
TGTGCCAGCAGTTACGGGGGGACGGGGGGGACCCAGTACTTC
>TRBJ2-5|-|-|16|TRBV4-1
CASSHRGVGGQETQYF
TGCGCCAGCAGCCATAGGGGGGTTGGGGGCCAAGAGACCCAGTACTTC
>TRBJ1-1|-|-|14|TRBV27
CATGRGARNTEAFF
TGTGCCACCGGCCGGGGGGCTCGGAACACTGAAGCTTTCTTT
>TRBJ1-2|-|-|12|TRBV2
CASSGLGDGYTF
TGTGCCAGCAGTGGGTTGGGGGATGGCTACACCTTC
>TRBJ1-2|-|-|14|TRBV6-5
CASSRGQDSYGYTF
TGTGCCAGCAGCAGGGGCCAGGACTCATATGGCTACACCTTC
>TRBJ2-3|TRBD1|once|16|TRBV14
CASSFSGTGDTDTQYF
TGTGCCAGCAGCTTCAGCGGTACAGGGGACACAGATACGCAGTATTTT
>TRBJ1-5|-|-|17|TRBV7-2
CASSLGFPGSAFQPQHF
TGTGCCAGCAGCTTAGGGTTCCCAGGGTCGGCTTTCCAGCCCCAGCATTTT
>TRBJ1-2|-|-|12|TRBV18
CASEIGGYGYTF
TGTGCCAGTGAAATCGGGGGCTATGGCTACACCTTC
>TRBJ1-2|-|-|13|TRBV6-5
CASAGLIYYGYTF
TGTGCCAGCGCCGGACTGATATACTATGGCTACACCTTC
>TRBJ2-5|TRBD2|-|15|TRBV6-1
CASSEESGGPETQYF
TGTGCCAGCAGTGAAGAGAGCGGGGGGCCAGAGACCCAGTACTTC
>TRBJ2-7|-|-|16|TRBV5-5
CASSTLFEDLAYEQYF
TGTGCCAGCAGTACTCTTTTTGAGGACCTAGCCTACGAGCAGTACTTC
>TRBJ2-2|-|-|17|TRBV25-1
CASSEYKGGRTQGELFF
TGTGCCAGCAGTGAATATAAGGGGGGCCGGACTCAGGGGGAGCTGTTTTTT
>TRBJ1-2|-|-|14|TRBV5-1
CASSLDRSNYGYTF
TGCGCCAGCAGCTTGGACAGGAGTAACTATGGCTACACCTTC
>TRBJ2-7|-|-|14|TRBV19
CASSIEPGVYEQYF
TGTGCCAGTAGTATAGAGCCCGGGGTCTACGAGCAGTACTTC
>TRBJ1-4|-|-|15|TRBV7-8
CASSRTGATNEKLFF
TGTGCCAGCAGCCGAACGGGTGCAACTAATGAAAAACTGTTTTTT
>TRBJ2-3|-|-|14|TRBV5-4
CASSLQGPTDTQYF
TGTGCCAGCAGCTTACAGGGCCCTACAGATACGCAGTATTTT
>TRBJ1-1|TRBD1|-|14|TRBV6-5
CASTEGAPNTEAFF
TGTGCCAGCACCGAGGGGGCACCGAACACTGAAGCTTTCTTT
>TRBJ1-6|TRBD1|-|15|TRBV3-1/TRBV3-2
CASSPQGAVNSPLHF
TGTGCCAGCAGCCCGCAGGGGGCGGTTAATTCACCCCTCCACTTT
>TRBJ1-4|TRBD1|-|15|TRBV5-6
CASSSGQGVQEKLFF
TGTGCCAGCAGCAGCGGACAGGGCGTGCAAGAAAAACTGTTTTTT
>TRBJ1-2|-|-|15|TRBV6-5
CASLLDPTANYGYTF
TGTGCCAGCCTACTTGACCCTACAGCTAACTATGGCTACACCTTC
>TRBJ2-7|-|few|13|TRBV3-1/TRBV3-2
CASSQGESYEQYF
TGTGCCAGCAGCCAGGGGGAGTCCTACGAGCAGTACTTC
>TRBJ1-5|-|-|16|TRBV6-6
CASSYSSRGWNQPQHF
TGTGCCAGCAGTTACTCTTCCCGGGGATGGAATCAGCCCCAGCATTTT
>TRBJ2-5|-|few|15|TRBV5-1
CASRYVIGGQETQYF
TGCGCCAGCAGATATGTCATAGGGGGTCAAGAGACCCAGTACTTC
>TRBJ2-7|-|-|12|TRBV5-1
CASSLPAYEQYF
TGCGCCAGCAGCTTGCCGGCGTACGAGCAGTACTTC
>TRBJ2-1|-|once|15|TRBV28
CASSLGGGGLNEQFF
TGTGCCAGCAGCCTGGGGGGAGGGGGCCTCAATGAGCAGTTCTTC
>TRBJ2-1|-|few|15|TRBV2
CASSVAASSYNEQFF
TGTGCCAGCAGCGTAGCGGCCAGCTCCTACAATGAGCAGTTCTTC
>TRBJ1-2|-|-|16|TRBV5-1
CASSISTAPLNYGYTF
TGCGCCAGCAGTATAAGTACAGCCCCCCTTAACTATGGCTACACCTTC
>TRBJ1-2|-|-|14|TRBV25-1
CASKGGPWYYGYTF
TGTGCCAGCAAGGGGGGGCCTTGGTACTATGGCTACACCTTC
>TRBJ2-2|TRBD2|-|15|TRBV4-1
CASGLSGGDIGELFF
TGCGCCAGCGGACTTAGCGGGGGGGATATCGGGGAGCTGTTTTTT
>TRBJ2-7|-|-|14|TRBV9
CASSVGTVSYEQYF
TGTGCCAGCAGCGTAGGGACCGTCTCCTACGAGCAGTACTTC
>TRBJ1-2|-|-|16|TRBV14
CASSQDPGVPVYGYTF
TGTGCCAGCAGCCAAGATCCCGGGGTGCCCGTCTATGGCTACACCTTC
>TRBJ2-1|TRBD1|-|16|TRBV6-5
CASSYSGRGQINEQFF
TGTGCCAGCAGTTACTCGGGCAGGGGGCAGATCAATGAGCAGTTCTTC
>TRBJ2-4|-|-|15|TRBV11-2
CASSTRQLSEDIQYF
TGTGCCAGCAGCACCCGACAGCTTTCGGAGGACATTCAGTACTTC
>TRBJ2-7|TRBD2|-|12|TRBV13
CASSLGRGGQDF
TGTGCCAGCAGCTTAGGTCGGGGGGGGCAGGACTTC
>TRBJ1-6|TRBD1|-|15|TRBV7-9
CASSSPGQGGSPLHF
TGTGCCAGCAGCTCCCCGGGACAGGGTGGGTCACCCCTCCACTTT
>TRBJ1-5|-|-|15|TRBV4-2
CASSPTGYSNQPQHF
TGTGCCAGCAGCCCAACAGGTTATAGCAATCAGCCCCAGCATTTT
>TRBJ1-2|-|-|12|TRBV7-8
CASSFEGEGYTF
TGTGCCAGCAGCTTTGAGGGGGAAGGCTACACCTTC
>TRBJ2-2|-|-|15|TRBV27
CASSQKSFWAGELFF
TGTGCCAGCAGCCAAAAGTCCTTCTGGGCCGGGGAGCTGTTTTTT
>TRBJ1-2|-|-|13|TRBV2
CASSLGAGYGYTF
TGTGCCAGCAGTTTGGGGGCTGGCTATGGCTACACCTTC
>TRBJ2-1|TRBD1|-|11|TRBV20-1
CSEDRSNEQFF
TGCAGTGAGGACAGGTCCAATGAGCAGTTCTTC
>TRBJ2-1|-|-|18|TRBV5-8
CASSFHLLQGRSYNEQFF
TGTGCCAGCAGCTTCCACTTGCTCCAGGGGAGGTCCTACAATGAGCAGTTCTTC
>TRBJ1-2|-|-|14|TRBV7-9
CASSLGQSNYGYTF
TGTGCCAGCAGCTTAGGACAGTCTAACTATGGCTACACCTTC
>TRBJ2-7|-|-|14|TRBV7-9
CASSLAEGRGEQYF
TGTGCCAGCAGCTTAGCTGAGGGCAGGGGCGAGCAGTACTTC
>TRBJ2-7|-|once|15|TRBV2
CASSDVVSGSYEQYF
TGTGCCAGCAGTGATGTAGTATCGGGTTCCTACGAGCAGTACTTC
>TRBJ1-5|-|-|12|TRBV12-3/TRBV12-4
CASSGAYQPQHF
TGTGCCAGCAGTGGGGCTTATCAGCCCCAGCATTTT
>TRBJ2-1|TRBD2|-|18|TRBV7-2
CASSSLALRGITYNEQFF
TGTGCCAGCAGTAGCTTAGCGCTGCGGGGGATCACCTACAATGAGCAGTTCTTC